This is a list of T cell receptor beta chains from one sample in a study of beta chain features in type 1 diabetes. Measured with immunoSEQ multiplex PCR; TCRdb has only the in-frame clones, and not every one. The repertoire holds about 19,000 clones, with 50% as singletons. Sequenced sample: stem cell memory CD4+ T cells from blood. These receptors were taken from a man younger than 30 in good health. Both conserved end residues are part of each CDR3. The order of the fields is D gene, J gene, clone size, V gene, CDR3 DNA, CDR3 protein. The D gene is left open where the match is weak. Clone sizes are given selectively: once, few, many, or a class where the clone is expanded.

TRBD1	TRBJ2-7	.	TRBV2	TGTGCCAGCAGAAGGGACAGGGGTTACGGCGAGCAGTACTTC	CASRRDRGYGEQYF
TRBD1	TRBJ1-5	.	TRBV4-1	TGCGCCAGCAGCCAAAGTCCGGACAGGGATCAGCCCCAGCATTTT	CASSQSPDRDQPQHF
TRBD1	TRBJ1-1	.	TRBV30	TGTGCCTGGAGCTTTCGGGACAGGATGAACACTGAAGCTTTCTTT	CAWSFRDRMNTEAFF
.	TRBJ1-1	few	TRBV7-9	TGTGCCAGCAGCTCTCAAGGGGGCACTGAAGCTTTCTTT	CASSSQGGTEAFF
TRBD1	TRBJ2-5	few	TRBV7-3	TGTGCCAGCAGCCGATGGGACAGGGGCCAAGAGACCCAGTACTTC	CASSRWDRGQETQYF
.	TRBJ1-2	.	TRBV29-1	TGCAGCGTTGAACCAGGGGTGGGTCATGGCTACACCTTC	CSVEPGVGHGYTF
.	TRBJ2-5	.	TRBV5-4	TGTGCCAGCAGCTTGGGGCAGGTCTGGGAGACCCAGTACTTC	CASSLGQVWETQYF
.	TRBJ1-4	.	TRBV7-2	TGTGCCAGCGGTACAGGAAATGAAAAACTGTTTTTT	CASGTGNEKLFF
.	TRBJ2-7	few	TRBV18	TGTGCCAGCTCACCACTAGAAACCCTGTACGAGCAGTACTTC	CASSPLETLYEQYF
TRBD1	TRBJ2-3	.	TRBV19	TGTGCCAGTAGTAAGGGACAGGGGAGGCAAGATACGCAGTATTTT	CASSKGQGRQDTQYF
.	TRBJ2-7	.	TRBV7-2	TGTGCCAGCAGCTTTGAGACTAGGTCTGGCGAGCAGTACTTC	CASSFETRSGEQYF
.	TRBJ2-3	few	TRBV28	TGTGCCAGCAGGAGCTCGGGGTACACAGATACGCAGTATTTT	CASRSSGYTDTQYF
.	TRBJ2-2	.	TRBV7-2	TGTGCCAGCAGCTTAGTAACCGGGGAGCTGTTTTTT	CASSLVTGELFF
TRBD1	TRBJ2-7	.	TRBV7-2	TGTGCCAGCAGCTCGACCGGACAGGCCTACGAGCAGTACTTC	CASSSTGQAYEQYF
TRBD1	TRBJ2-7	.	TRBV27	TGTGCCAGCAAACACCCCACGGGACAGGGGATCAGCGAGCAGTACTTC	CASKHPTGQGISEQYF
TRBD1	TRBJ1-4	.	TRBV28	TGTGCCAGCAGTAAACCGGGACAGGGGGCCTCTAGTGAAAAACTGTTTTTT	CASSKPGQGASSEKLFF
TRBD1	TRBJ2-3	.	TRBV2	TGTGCCAGCAGTGAAAGGACAGGGAACACAGATACGCAGTATTTT	CASSERTGNTDTQYF
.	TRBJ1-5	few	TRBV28	TGTGCCAGCCGGAGTGGTTACAGGGAGATGCGTCGGAATCAGCCCCAGCATTTT	CASRSGYREMRRNQPQHF
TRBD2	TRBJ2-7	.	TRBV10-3	TGTGCCATCAGGACGGCTAGCGGGCAGTCTTCCTACGAGCAGTACTTC	CAIRTASGQSSYEQYF
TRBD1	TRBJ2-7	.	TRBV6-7	TGTGCCAGCAGTTACTCGACAGGGTACGAGCAGTACTTC	CASSYSTGYEQYF
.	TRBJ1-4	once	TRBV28	TGTGCCAGCAGTTCTTCCAGGGAGGGCCCAGATGGAAAACTGTTTTTT	CASSSSREGPDGKLFF
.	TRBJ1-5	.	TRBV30	TGTGCCTGGAGTGGACCCGGGAGCGGGGTGTCGGTTCAGCCCCAGCATTTT	CAWSGPGSGVSVQPQHF
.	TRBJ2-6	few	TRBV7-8	TGTGCCAGCAGCGGGAGTCTCGGGTCTGGGGCCAACGTCCTGACTTTC	CASSGSLGSGANVLTF
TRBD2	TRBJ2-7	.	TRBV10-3	TGTGCCAGTACCTCAACTAGCGGGTTCTACGAGCAGTACTTC	CASTSTSGFYEQYF
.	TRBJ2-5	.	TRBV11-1	TGTGCCAGCAGCAATAGACAGGATCAAGAGACCCAGTACTTC	CASSNRQDQETQYF
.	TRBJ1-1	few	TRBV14	TGTGCCAGCAGCCGGGGGCCTTTCGACACTGAAGCTTTCTTT	CASSRGPFDTEAFF
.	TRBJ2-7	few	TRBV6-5	TGTGCCAGCAGTTGGCGACTAGATCGGCCGTACGAGCAGTACTTC	CASSWRLDRPYEQYF
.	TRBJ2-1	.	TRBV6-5	TGTGCCAGCAGCCCCGACAGGAACTCCTACAATGAGCAGTTCTTC	CASSPDRNSYNEQFF
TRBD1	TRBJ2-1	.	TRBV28	TGTGCCAGCAGTTCCCGGGACAGGGGATTTGAAAGTGAGCAGTTCTTC	CASSSRDRGFESEQFF
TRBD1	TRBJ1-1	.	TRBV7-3	TGTGCCAGCAGCCCGACAGGGTGGGACACTGAAGCTTTCTTT	CASSPTGWDTEAFF
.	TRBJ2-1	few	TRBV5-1	TGCGCCAGCAGCCCCATATCTTTGACAGGAGAGCAGTTCTTC	CASSPISLTGEQFF
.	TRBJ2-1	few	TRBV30	TGTGCCTGGAGTGTTCGTGAGCAGTTCTTC	CAWSVREQFF
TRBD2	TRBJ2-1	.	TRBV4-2	TGTGCCAGCAGCCAAGCAGAAGCGGGAGGGCCCCGAGAGCAGTTCTTC	CASSQAEAGGPREQFF
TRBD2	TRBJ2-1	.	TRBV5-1	TGCGCCAGCAGATTAACTAGCGGGAGTGCCGAAAGCGAGCAGTTCTTC	CASRLTSGSAESEQFF
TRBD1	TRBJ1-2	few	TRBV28	TGTGCCAGTGAGACTTCAACAGGGGGCTATGGCTACACCTTC	CASETSTGGYGYTF
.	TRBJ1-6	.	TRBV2	TGTGCCAGCAGTGAAACAGGGAACGGGAATTCACCCCTCCACTTT	CASSETGNGNSPLHF
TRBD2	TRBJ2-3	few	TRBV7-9	TGTGCCAGCAGCTTGGCATTAGGGATACGACTAGCTGCGCAGTATTTT	CASSLALGIRLAAQYF
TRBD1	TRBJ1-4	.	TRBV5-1	TGCGCCAGCAGCCTGGGACAGGGGAGTGAAAAACTGTTTTTT	CASSLGQGSEKLFF
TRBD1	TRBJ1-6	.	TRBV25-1	TGTGCCAGCAGTGCCCCAGGGGGCTGGGATTCACCCCTCCACTTT	CASSAPGGWDSPLHF
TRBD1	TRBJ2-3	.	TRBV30	TGTGCCTGGAAGGGGACAGGGAACACAGATACGCAGTATTTT	CAWKGTGNTDTQYF
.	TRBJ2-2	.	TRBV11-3	TGTGCCAGCAGCTTTAGAGGGACGAACACCGGGGAGCTGTTTTTT	CASSFRGTNTGELFF
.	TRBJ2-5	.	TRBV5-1	TGCGCCAGCAGCTTGTACTCATCCCAAGAGACCCAGTACTTC	CASSLYSSQETQYF
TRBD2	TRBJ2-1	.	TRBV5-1	TGCGCCAGCAGCCGGACTAGCGGGGGGGATGAGCAGTTCTTC	CASSRTSGGDEQFF
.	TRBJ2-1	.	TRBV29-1	TGCAGCGTTGTGGGGGCAGCTTACAATGAGCAGTTCTTC	CSVVGAAYNEQFF
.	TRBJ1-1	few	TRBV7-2	TGTGCCAGCATCCTACAGGCCGTGAACACTGAAGCTTTCTTT	CASILQAVNTEAFF
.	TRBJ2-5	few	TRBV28	TGTGCCAGCAGCTCTCCAGAGACCCAGTACTTC	CASSSPETQYF
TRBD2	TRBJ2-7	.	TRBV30	TGTGCCTGGAGTCCCGGGGGGGCCCCGCTCGAGCAGTACTTC	CAWSPGGAPLEQYF
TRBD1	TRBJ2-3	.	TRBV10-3	TGTGCCATCAGCTCGCGGGACAGGAGCACAGATACGCAGTATTTT	CAISSRDRSTDTQYF
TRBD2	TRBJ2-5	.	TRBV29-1	TGCAGCGCACCGGGACTAGCGGGAGTGGAGACCCAGTACTTC	CSAPGLAGVETQYF
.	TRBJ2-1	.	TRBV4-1	TGCGCCAGCAGCCACGGCGGTTACAATGAGCAGTTCTTC	CASSHGGYNEQFF
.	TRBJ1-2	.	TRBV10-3	TGTGCCATCAGTGAGTCCACAGCTTATGGCTACACCTTC	CAISESTAYGYTF
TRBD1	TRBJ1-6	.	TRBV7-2	TGTGCCAGCAGCCCCGACAGGGGTTATTCACCCCTCCACTTT	CASSPDRGYSPLHF
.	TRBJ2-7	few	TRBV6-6	TGTGCCAGCAGTTACCGTGCAGGGTTCGAGCAGTACTTC	CASSYRAGFEQYF
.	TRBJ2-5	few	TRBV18	TGTGCCAGCTCCTACGACAGTGGGGCGGAGACCCAGTACTTC	CASSYDSGAETQYF
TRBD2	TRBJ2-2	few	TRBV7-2	TGTGCCAGCAGAGATAGCGGGAGGGCCGGGACCGGGGAGCTGTTTTTT	CASRDSGRAGTGELFF